The rows below give T cell receptor beta chains drawn from one sample of a study of T cell responses to AZD1222 COVID-19 vaccine. Repertoires were generated with immunoSEQ multiplex PCR, while TCRdb's copy carries only in-frame clones and drops some. The sample includes about 140,000 clones, about 90% of them seen just once. This specimen was peripheral blood, taken 28 days after the second AZD1222 dose. These receptors all come from an adult who received the AZD1222 COVID-19 vaccine. The CDR3 runs from the conserved cysteine through the conserved F or W. Each record gives: J gene, D gene, CDR3 length, clone size, V gene, CDR3 protein, CDR3 DNA. A D gene is named only where the DNA matches it firmly. Clone sizes are given selectively: once, few, many, or a class where the clone is expanded.

TRBJ2-7,.,15,once,TRBV6-5,CASSYSMLGSYEQYF,TGTGCCAGCAGTTACTCGATGCTGGGTTCCTACGAGCAGTACTTC
TRBJ1-6,TRBD1,15,.,TRBV27,CASSRGTGTNSPLHF,TGTGCCAGCAGCCGCGGGACAGGGACGAATTCACCCCTCCACTTT
TRBJ1-2,.,15,once,TRBV7-8,CASSLALTNPNGYTF,TGTGCCAGCAGCTTAGCGTTAACTAATCCGAATGGCTACACCTTC
TRBJ1-1,.,15,.,TRBV6-2/TRBV6-3,CASSYMDPGNTEAFF,TGTGCCAGCAGTTACATGGACCCAGGGAACACTGAAGCTTTCTTT
TRBJ2-3,.,15,.,TRBV7-6,CASSSAGTSTDTQYF,TGTGCCAGCAGCTCTGCCGGGACTAGCACAGATACGCAGTATTTT
TRBJ1-1,.,15,once,TRBV4-1,CASSQDTSMNTEAFF,TGCGCCAGCAGCCAAGATACAAGTATGAACACTGAAGCTTTCTTT
TRBJ1-3,.,16,.,TRBV7-2,CASSSRMTAGGNTIYF,TGTGCCAGCAGCTCACGGATGACAGCGGGAGGAAACACCATATATTTT
TRBJ2-1,TRBD2,13,.,TRBV9,CASSVDRTSERFF,TGTGCCAGCAGCGTAGATCGGACTAGCGAGCGGTTCTTC
TRBJ1-2,TRBD1,15,.,TRBV7-6,CASSGRTGGIDGYTF,TGTGCCAGCAGCGGACGGACAGGGGGGATAGACGGCTACACCTTC
TRBJ1-6,TRBD1,15,.,TRBV4-2,CASSQDGQGRSPLHF,TGTGCCAGCAGCCAAGATGGACAGGGTCGGTCACCCCTCCACTTT
TRBJ2-7,.,12,.,TRBV12-3/TRBV12-4,CASSLIPYEQYF,TGTGCCAGCAGTCTAATTCCCTACGAGCAGTACTTC
TRBJ2-1,.,11,.,TRBV12-3/TRBV12-4,CASSEMDEQFF,TGTGCCAGCAGTGAAATGGATGAGCAGTTCTTC
TRBJ1-1,TRBD1,16,.,TRBV19,CASSIQRGRLNTEAFF,TGTGCCAGTAGTATCCAAAGGGGGCGTTTAAACACTGAAGCTTTCTTT
TRBJ1-1,TRBD1,13,.,TRBV10-3,CAIRDRGDSEAFF,TGTGCCATCAGGGACAGGGGGGATTCTGAAGCTTTCTTT
TRBJ1-1,.,12,.,TRBV10-3,CAIRGEGTEAFF,TGTGCCATCCGGGGAGAAGGTACTGAAGCTTTCTTT
TRBJ1-3,.,14,.,TRBV11-2,CASSLLTGRNTIYF,TGTGCCAGCAGCTTACTTACAGGGAGAAACACCATATATTTT
TRBJ2-1,.,11,.,TRBV2,CASSYYNEQFF,TGTGCCAGCAGTTACTACAATGAGCAGTTCTTC
TRBJ1-1,TRBD1,14,.,TRBV30,CAWTRGQGKTEAFF,TGTGCCTGGACCCGCGGACAGGGAAAAACTGAAGCTTTCTTT
TRBJ1-1,.,15,.,TRBV4-1,CASSQDQGMNTEAFF,TGCGCCAGCAGCCAAGATCAGGGTATGAACACTGAAGCTTTCTTT
TRBJ1-1,.,16,.,TRBV19,CASKTGGAGMNTEAFF,TGTGCCAGTAAAACGGGGGGCGCGGGCATGAACACTGAAGCTTTCTTT
TRBJ1-1,.,15,.,TRBV3-1/TRBV3-2,CASRRSDTLNTEAFF,TGTGCCAGCAGGCGTTCGGACACTTTGAACACTGAAGCTTTCTTT
TRBJ1-1,.,13,few,TRBV9,CASSVAAGTEAFF,TGTGCCAGCAGCGTAGCGGCGGGAACTGAAGCTTTCTTT
TRBJ2-4,TRBD1,14,.,TRBV7-3,CASSSTGSKNIQYF,TGTGCCAGCAGCTCGACAGGGTCCAAAAACATTCAGTACTTC
TRBJ2-2,.,11,.,TRBV18,CAGRGAGELFF,TGTGCCGGCAGAGGGGCCGGGGAGCTGTTTTTT
TRBJ1-3,TRBD1,20,.,TRBV3-1/TRBV3-2,CASSPGGQGLKFYPGNTIYF,TGTGCCAGCAGCCCTGGGGGACAGGGGCTAAAGTTTTATCCTGGAAACACCATATATTTT
TRBJ1-2,.,13,.,TRBV28,CASSAQPVYGYTF,TGTGCCAGCAGTGCCCAGCCTGTCTATGGCTACACCTTC
TRBJ1-6,.,14,.,TRBV30,CASETGLRNSPLHF,TGTGCCTCGGAGACGGGCCTGCGAAATTCACCCCTCCACTTT
TRBJ1-6,.,15,.,TRBV7-3,CASSLRGVQDSPLHF,TGTGCCAGCAGCTTGAGGGGGGTTCAGGATTCACCCCTCCACTTT
TRBJ1-2,TRBD1,14,once,TRBV5-4,CASSLGQGAGGYTF,TGTGCCAGCAGCTTGGGACAGGGGGCGGGAGGCTACACCTTC
TRBJ1-1,.,12,.,TRBV28,CASSSPAPEAFF,TGTGCCAGCAGTTCCCCGGCCCCTGAAGCTTTCTTT
TRBJ1-2,.,14,.,TRBV7-2,CASSLGGTTEGYTF,TGTGCCAGCAGCTTAGGAGGGACAACGGAAGGCTACACCTTC
TRBJ1-2,.,13,.,TRBV18,CASSPSGGYGYTF,TGTGCCAGCTCACCCTCCGGAGGCTATGGCTACACCTTC
TRBJ1-1,TRBD1,13,.,TRBV7-2,CASTQGVHTEAFF,TGTGCCAGCACACAGGGGGTGCACACTGAAGCTTTCTTT
TRBJ1-2,.,13,few,TRBV6-5,CASRKDSNYGYTF,TGTGCCAGCAGGAAGGACAGTAACTATGGCTACACCTTC
TRBJ2-7,.,13,.,TRBV12-5,CASGPLPLDEQYF,TGTGCTAGTGGTCCCCTACCGTTAGACGAGCAGTACTTC
TRBJ1-6,.,14,few,TRBV19,CASSIDSRYSPLHF,TGTGCCAGTAGTATTGACAGTCGGTATTCACCCCTCCACTTT
TRBJ2-3,TRBD2,19,.,TRBV4-2,CASSQGIGLAGGQADTQYF,TGTGCCAGCAGCCAAGGCATAGGACTAGCGGGGGGGCAGGCAGATACGCAGTATTTT
TRBJ1-3,.,12,.,TRBV19,CASSNSGNTIYF,TGTGCCAGTAGTAACTCTGGAAACACCATATATTTT
TRBJ1-4,.,12,.,TRBV5-1,CASSSGGEKLFF,TGCGCCAGCAGCTCCGGGGGCGAAAAACTGTTTTTT
TRBJ2-1,.,16,.,TRBV28,CASSPGWMPSYNEQFF,TGTGCCAGCAGTCCCGGCTGGATGCCTTCCTACAATGAGCAGTTCTTC
TRBJ2-7,.,16,.,TRBV3-1/TRBV3-2,CASSLRGGEPSYEQYF,TGTGCCAGCAGCCTAAGGGGGGGGGAACCCTCCTACGAGCAGTACTTC
TRBJ1-1,.,14,once,TRBV18,CASSYMDTNTEAFF,TGTGCCAGCTCATACATGGACACGAACACTGAAGCTTTCTTT
TRBJ1-5,.,16,.,TRBV7-8,CASSSRRTDSNQPQHF,TGTGCCAGCAGCTCGAGACGTACGGATAGCAATCAGCCCCAGCATTTT
TRBJ1-5,.,13,.,TRBV10-3,CAISEQVNQPQHF,TGTGCCATCAGTGAACAGGTAAATCAGCCCCAGCATTTT
TRBJ1-5,TRBD1,17,.,TRBV19,CASIGQGQGLLNQPQHF,TGTGCCAGTATCGGACAGGGACAGGGGTTACTAAATCAGCCCCAGCATTTT
TRBJ2-7,TRBD2,14,.,TRBV15,CATSPGTSGYEQYF,TGTGCCACCAGTCCTGGGACTAGCGGATACGAGCAGTACTTC
TRBJ1-1,.,15,.,TRBV5-6,CASSIRGTDRIEAFF,TGTGCCAGCAGCATTCGGGGGACCGACCGAATTGAAGCTTTCTTT
TRBJ1-1,TRBD1,15,.,TRBV19,CASSKGQGSNTEAFF,TGTGCCAGTAGTAAAGGACAGGGGTCGAACACTGAAGCTTTCTTT
TRBJ1-2,TRBD1,12,.,TRBV27,CASSRQGGGYTF,TGTGCCAGCAGTCGACAGGGGGGTGGCTACACCTTC
TRBJ1-1,.,15,.,TRBV19,CASLPRAGLNTEAFF,TGTGCCAGCCTTCCGAGGGCAGGTTTGAACACTGAAGCTTTCTTT
TRBJ2-2,.,13,.,TRBV6-5,CASSYSPTGELFF,TGTGCCAGCAGTTACTCCCCTACCGGGGAGCTGTTTTTT
TRBJ2-5,TRBD1,15,.,TRBV4-2,CASSQVYRGTETQYF,TGTGCCAGCAGCCAAGTCTACAGGGGCACCGAGACCCAGTACTTC
TRBJ1-2,.,14,.,TRBV2,CASGGGVHNYGYTF,TGTGCCAGCGGGGGAGGGGTCCACAACTATGGCTACACCTTC
TRBJ1-2,TRBD1,14,.,TRBV2,CASSDGRGLVGYTF,TGTGCCAGCAGTGACGGGAGGGGGCTGGTTGGCTACACCTTC
TRBJ2-3,TRBD2,16,.,TRBV27,CASSLGGGPGTDTQYF,TGTGCCAGCAGTTTAGGGGGAGGGCCTGGCACAGATACGCAGTATTTT
TRBJ2-7,TRBD2,15,.,TRBV27,CASSTPSGAHYEQYF,TGTGCCAGCAGTACGCCTAGCGGGGCCCACTACGAGCAGTACTTC